This T cell receptor beta chain originates from a study of regulatory T cells in long-lasting Graves disease. Study-wide findings and caveats: Persistent Graves' patients showed less TCR diversity than newly diagnosed ones.

The V gene end was trimmed by 4 bases and the J gene end by 6 bases; junction bases not matched to a gene: 3. This CDR3 has 14 amino acids. The germline V gene has CDR1 LGHDT and CDR2 YNNKEL (reference sequence). Specified time point: persistent/refractory GD, antithyroid drugs over 5 years with positive TRAb. PBMC RNA was the source of the TCR library. Patients were enrolled at an endocrinology department in Xi'an, China. Libraries of TCR beta came from iRepertoire HTBI primers plus Arm-PCR of CDR3 regions. Per the study methods: Spanning all samples, the identified segments comprised about 62 TRBV and approximately 15 TRBJ. A single record per CDR3 protein comes from TCRdb applying MiXCR to the multiplex PCR reads. The V and J calls and clone size come from TCRdb's table, not from the authors' own analysis. The sample carries more than 300,000 distinct CDR3 sequences, 20% recorded once. There are many counts of this clonotype. Antigen specificity is unknown.

The sample here was peripheral blood mononuclear cells (PBMCs), taken when the disease was refractory, from a patient treated with antithyroid drugs. The V and J genes are TRBV3-1 and TRBJ1-4; 9 bases line up with TRBD1. This receptor was identified in a female donor with Graves disease. CDR3 sequence reads: CASSRTGEDEKLFF. CDR3 coding DNA: TGTGCCAGCAGCCGGACAGGGGAGGATGAAAAACTGTTTTTT.